These T cell receptor beta chains were read from a single sample in a study of human T cells and chemical hapten exposure. From the RACE reads, TCRdb called clonotypes with MiXCR, one entry per CDR3 protein. The sample yields more than 90,000 distinct CDR3 sequences, over 10% seen once. Sequencing used whole blood, obtained in connection with sensitization to the hapten diphenylcyclopropenone (DPC). The receptors shown here come from a middle-aged woman with alopecia areata. Some clones in this sample may be carry-over from other donors' samples. Each CDR3 is given with its conserved first and last residue. The D gene is left open where the match is weak. Expanded clones are given a class, and other clones once, few, many or no size at all.

j_call,v_call,clone_size,d_call,cdr3_aa,cdr3_nt
TRBJ1-1,TRBV10-3,many,.,CAISEPGGTHMNTEAFF,TGTGCCATCAGTGAGCCAGGTGGTACCCACATGAACACTGAAGCTTTCTTT
TRBJ1-5,TRBV4-3,many,.,CASSLKTDQPQHF,TGCGCCAGCAGCCTCAAGACAGATCAGCCCCAGCATTTT
TRBJ1-1,TRBV5-4,.,.,CASSLRTVQNTEAFF,TGTGCCAGCAGCCTGAGGACAGTACAGAACACTGAAGCTTTCTTT
TRBJ1-5,TRBV6-2/TRBV6-3,.,TRBD1,CASMTGGQPQHF,TGTGCCAGCATGACAGGGGGCCAGCCCCAGCATTTT
TRBJ1-3,TRBV12-3/TRBV12-4,many,TRBD1,CASSPAGTASGNTIYF,TGTGCCAGCAGTCCCGCCGGGACAGCCTCTGGAAACACCATATATTTT
TRBJ2-1,TRBV7-2,many,TRBD2,CASSREASSYNEQFF,TGTGCCAGCAGCCGGGAGGCCTCCTCCTACAATGAGCAGTTCTTC
TRBJ2-4,TRBV29-1,few,.,CSVLREFDWGKNIQYF,TGCAGCGTTCTTAGGGAATTTGATTGGGGCAAAAACATTCAGTACTTC
TRBJ2-1,TRBV20-1,.,TRBD2,CSARDPLAGAYNEQFF,TGCAGTGCTAGAGATCCCTTAGCGGGAGCCTACAATGAGCAGTTCTTC
TRBJ1-2,TRBV20-1,few,.,CSAREPRVYYGYTF,TGCAGTGCTAGAGAGCCCCGGGTGTACTATGGCTACACCTTC
TRBJ2-2,TRBV10-1,many,.,CASSPRVTGELFF,TGCGCCAGCAGCCCCCGGGTCACCGGGGAGCTGTTTTTT
TRBJ1-2,TRBV6-5,.,TRBD1,CASSQTLGQGDGYTF,TGTGCCAGCAGCCAAACCCTGGGACAGGGAGATGGCTACACCTTC
TRBJ1-4,TRBV7-2,.,TRBD1,CASSLAGQALTNEKLFF,TGTGCCAGCAGCTTAGCCGGACAGGCGTTAACTAATGAAAAACTGTTTTTT
TRBJ2-2,TRBV6-5,few,.,CASSYWAPGASNTGELFF,TGTGCCAGCAGTTACTGGGCCCCGGGGGCTTCGAACACCGGGGAGCTGTTTTTT